The entry below gives a single TCR beta chain sequence along with its context. Its specificity is unknown. Each single cDNA molecule received a unique molecular identifier. TCRdb analysed the 5' RACE reads with MiXCR anew, one entry per CDR3 protein. This sample has some 85,000 distinct CDR3 sequences, with around 15% found just once. The sample originates from a study of early T cells in non-severe SARS-CoV-2 infection. Study-level background: The study sequenced bulk RNA from unsorted whole blood, with chains unpaired. Findings of the study overall: Missing private and CD4 specificities, VDJdb matching favored anti-spike CD8 responses.

V was pared by 3 bases and J by 7 bases, with 15 bases between. Germline-derived CDR1 and CDR2 are SQVTM and ANQGSEA. The CDR3 is made up of 14 amino acids. The clonotype originates from an adult who was a healthcare worker with PCR-confirmed SARS-CoV-2 infection or an uninfected control (not recorded which). Specimen: whole blood. This rearrangement joins TRBV29-1 to TRBJ2-2; D gene uncertain. CDR3 nucleotide sequence: TGCAGCGTTGATCCCGTGGGTGCTGGCGGGGAGCTGTTTTTT. It is translated as CSVDPVGAGGELFF.